The 29 T cell receptor beta chains listed next were all sequenced from one sample in a study of identical twins. TCRdb reprocessed the 5' RACE reads with MiXCR, giving one entry per CDR3 protein. In the table there are hundreds of thousands of distinct CDR3 sequences, less than 10% of which are singletons. This same sample was also part of a study on yellow fever vaccine responses in identical twins.

The sample was PBMCs. These receptors were collected from a woman younger than 30 in good health.

In this sample, this clonotype turned up a few times. The genes are TRBV28 and TRBJ2-5; TRBD2 matches at 9 bases. The germline CDR1 and CDR2 sequences are MDHEN and SYDVKM. This CDR3 region has 16 residues. V shed 2 bases, J shed 9 bases, and the junction held 13 bases outside the gene matches. The DNA of the CDR3 is TGTGCCAGCAGTTTAGTAGCGGGAGTGCCCGGGGCGGCCCAGTACTTC. This sequence encodes CASSLVAGVPGAAQYF. The entire variable domain, with the rest obtained from reference TRBV28 and TRBJ2-5, is as follows: DVKVTQSSRYLVKRTGEKVFLECVQDMDHENMFWYRQDPGLGLRLIYFSYDVKMKEKGDIPEGYSVSREKKERFSLILESASTNQTSMYLCASSLVAGVPGAAQYFGPGTRLLVL.

The V call is TRBV7-9, the J call TRBJ2-7, with D perhaps TRBD2 (7 bases). The length of the CDR3 is 15 residues. V was clipped by 3 bases and J by 8 bases, with 20 bases between them. Germline lookup yields CDR1 SEHNR and CDR2 FQNEAQ (reference sequence). The CDR3 coding sequence is TGTGCCAGCAGCTTCCTCCTCGAGGGGGGAGGGAAGCAGTACTTC. It specifies CASSFLLEGGGKQYF.

Only a few counts were recorded for this clonotype. This CDR3 is CASSYSKLASPSSTDTQYF. The CDR3 nucleotides read TGTGCCAGCAGTTACTCGAAACTAGCAAGTCCCTCTAGCACAGATACGCAGTATTTT. The gene calls are TRBV6-5 and TRBJ2-3, with D perhaps matching TRBD2 (6 bases). V was clipped by 0 bases and J by 0 bases, with 19 bases between them. From germline, CDR1 is MNHEY and CDR2 SVGAGI. This CDR3 contains 19 residues.

This clonotype was counted only a few times. The chain employs TRBV11-2 and TRBJ1-1; possible D gene TRBD1, 5 bases. The V end lost 1 base, the J end lost 3 bases, and 12 bases lay between the germline ends. The CDR3 is 15 amino acids. In germline, CDR1 is SGHAT, CDR2 FQNNGV. The CDR3 DNA reads TGTGCCAGCAGCTTAGGGGTACGGGGGGACACTGAAGCTTTCTTT. This translates into CASSLGVRGDTEAFF.

This clonotype was seen at least ten times. V is TRBV6-1 and J is TRBJ2-3; TRBD2 agrees at 10 bases. Trimming at V came to 5 bases and at J to 5 bases, leaving 10 bases not matched to a gene. Germline CDR1 MNHNS, CDR2 SASEGT. This CDR3 comprises 16 residues. CDR3 nucleotides: TGTGCCAGCAGTCCTACTAGCGGGATGATGAGAGATACGCAGTATTTT. Its protein product is CASSPTSGMMRDTQYF.

This clonotype appeared a few times. V usage is TRBV2 and J usage is TRBJ2-7; D tentatively reads TRBD1 or TRBD2 (6 bases each). The CDR3 covers 13 residues. V dropped 2 bases and J dropped 11 bases, with 16 bases sitting between them. Germline V gene sequence: CDR1 SNHLY, CDR2 FYNNEI. The CDR3 is CASSEMGGAGKYF. The CDR3 region has the DNA TGTGCCAGCAGTGAAATGGGGGGCGCAGGGAAGTACTTC.

This rearrangement joins TRBV20-1 to TRBJ2-5; the D gene is possibly TRBD2 (6 bases). The CDR3 sequence is 12 residues long. V lost 6 bases to trimming and J lost 5 bases, with 13 bases between them. Germline lookup yields CDR1 DFQATT and CDR2 SNEGSKA (reference sequence). The CDR3 spells CSAAGYGETQYF. The CDR3 nucleotides are TGCAGTGCCGCGGGATACGGGGAGACCCAGTACTTC.

This clonotype was found many times. This sequence joins TRBV6-1 and TRBJ2-3; 7 nucleotides match TRBD2. The CDR3 spans 16 residues. Per germline, CDR1 MNHNS and CDR2 SASEGT. Germline trimming cut 5 bases from V and 4 bases from J; bases unmatched to any gene: 12. The CDR3 region is CASSTSSGPGPDTQYF. CDR3 sequence (DNA): TGTGCCAGCAGTACCTCTAGCGGCCCTGGCCCAGATACGCAGTATTTT.

CDR3 sequence reads: CASRPGLAGGPSSYNEQFF. As DNA, the CDR3 is TGTGCCAGCAGACCGGGACTAGCGGGAGGGCCTAGCTCCTACAATGAGCAGTTCTTC. The V gene is TRBV12-3 or TRBV12-4, the J gene TRBJ2-1, with TRBD2 identical over 16 bases. The CDR3 runs to 19 residues. With 6 bases clipped from V and 0 bases from J, the junction kept 8 bases outside the gene matches.

This clonotype came up a few times. This sequence joins TRBV12-3 or TRBV12-4 and TRBJ1-1; 8 bases are a match to TRBD1. Trimming at V came to 7 bases and at J to 8 bases, leaving 12 bases not matched to a gene. The CDR3 runs 14 residues. In nucleotides, the CDR3 is TGTGCCAGCATTAAACTTCAGGGGGCGGAGGAAGCTTTCTTT. Translating it yields CASIKLQGAEEAFF.

This clonotype was seen only a few times. The chain links TRBV6-1 to TRBJ2-5, with TRBD2 matching 11 bases. From germline, CDR1 is MNHNS and CDR2 SASEGT. V shed 7 bases and J 4 bases; nucleotides not matched to a gene: 2. The CDR3 is 13 amino acids. The CDR3 DNA reads TGTGCCAGCAAACTAGCGGGAGCAGAGACCCAGTACTTC. Residues: CASKLAGAETQYF.

The chain joins TRBV12-3 or TRBV12-4 to TRBJ2-3, with a possible D match to TRBD2 (5 bases). The CDR3 runs 16 residues. The germline V and J ends were trimmed by 5 bases and 1 base, with 16 bases remaining between them. The CDR3 spells CASSPIQLGGTDTQYF. The CDR3 DNA is TGTGCCAGCAGTCCCATTCAACTCGGGGGCACAGATACGCAGTATTTT.

The J gene is TRBJ2-1, the V gene TRBV7-8, with 8 bases aligning to TRBD2. CDR1 is SGHVS and CDR2 is FQNEAQ in the germline V gene. Trimming took 3 bases from V and 0 from J; bases not matched to a gene: 1. This CDR3 is built from 15 residues. The CDR3 DNA is TGTGCCAGCAGCTTTACTAGCGGCTCCTACAATGAGCAGTTCTTC. It specifies CASSFTSGSYNEQFF. The complete variable domain, with remaining parts taken from reference TRBV7-8 and TRBJ2-1, reads GAGVSQSPRYKVAKRGQDVALRCDPISGHVSLFWYQQALGQGPEFLTYFQNEAQLDKSGLPSDRFFAERPEGSVSTLKIQRTQQEDSAVYLCASSFTSGSYNEQFFGPGTRLTVL.

This clonotype was observed many times. The chain is built from TRBV12-3 or TRBV12-4 and TRBJ2-1; TRBD1 might be the D (6 bases). V was shortened by 4 bases and J by 10 bases, with 17 bases between the two germline ends. This CDR3 spans 14 amino acids. The CDR3 DNA reads TGTGCCAGCAGTTCATCCAGGGGAGATTTGGAGCAGTTCTTC. Its translation: CASSSSRGDLEQFF.

The CDR3 nucleotides are TGCAGTGCTAGTTCGACGGACTCCTACAATGAGCAGTTCTTC. Translation gives CSASSTDSYNEQFF. V and J are TRBV20-1 and TRBJ2-1; no firm D call. Looked up from germline, CDR1 is DFQATT and CDR2 is SNEGSKA (reference sequence). The CDR3 sequence is 14 residues long. V lost 3 bases, J lost 0 bases, and 9 bases lay in between.

This chain connects TRBV12-3 or TRBV12-4 to TRBJ2-2; D might be TRBD2 (6 bases). Trimming left V 2 bases short and J 6 bases short, with 10 bases between. This CDR3 comprises 14 residues. CDR3 coding DNA: TGTGCCAGCAGTTTATCGACTAGGCCCGGGGAGCTGTTTTTT. As protein: CASSLSTRPGELFF.

This clonotype was counted between two and nine times. The chain carries TRBV19 and TRBJ2-1; possibly TRBD1 for D (6 bases). Trimming cost V 6 bases and J 6 bases, with 24 bases left between them. Germline assignment: CDR1 LNHDA and CDR2 SQIVND (reference sequence). CDR3 length: 17 amino acids. This CDR3 reads CASSATDTGTLFNEQFF. The CDR3 DNA reads as TGTGCCAGTAGCGCGACCGACACCGGGACACTTTTCAATGAGCAGTTCTTC.

This clonotype has a handful of counts. The genes are TRBV10-3 and TRBJ2-5, with unresolved D. Germline V gives CDR1 ENHRY, CDR2 SYGVKD. This CDR3 has 13 amino acids. V gave up 4 bases and J gave up 2 bases, with 8 bases separating them. Here the CDR3 DNA reads TGTGCCATCAGTGCGTCCAAACAAGAGACCCAGTACTTC. Protein sequence: CAISASKQETQYF.

Details on this clonotype: Possible read error: a much larger clone is one base away. The rearrangement links TRBV6-5 to TRBJ2-2, with TRBD2 identical over 11 bases. CDR1 MNHEY and CDR2 SVGAGI come from the germline V gene. CDR3 length: 19 amino acids. V trimming: 1 base; J trimming: 3 bases; junction bases outside the gene matches: 10. CDR3 amino acids: CASSYWSLAGGRDTGELFF. The CDR3 coding sequence is TGTGCCAGCAGTTACTGGAGTCTAGCGGGAGGCCGGGACACCGGGGAGCTGTTTTTT.

CDR3 in amino acids: CASNPSEGAGYGYTF. The CDR3 bases are TGTGCCAGCAACCCTTCGGAAGGAGCGGGCTATGGCTACACCTTC. The chain has TRBV3-1 and TRBJ1-2; D is undetermined. This CDR3 has 15 amino acids. Germline-derived CDR1 and CDR2 are LGHDT and YNNKEL (reference sequence). Trimming stripped 7 bases from V and 4 bases from J, with 19 bases between.

The chain has TRBV10-3 and TRBJ2-1; no definite D call. V lost 2 bases and J 12 bases, leaving 11 bases between the germline ends. CDR3 size: 12 residues. CDR1 is ENHRY and CDR2 is SYGVKD in the germline V gene. The CDR3 region has the DNA TGTGCCATCAGTGAGGTATTGGTTGGGCAGTTCTTC. It is translated as CAISEVLVGQFF.

This clonotype showed up many times. The chain couples TRBV7-2 to TRBJ2-7, with TRBD1 as a possible D gene (5 bases). The germline gives CDR1 SGHTA, CDR2 FQGNSA. Trimming removed 5 bases from V and 3 bases from J, with 11 bases in between. The CDR3 length is 13 residues. The CDR3 is CASSQQGGYEQYF. The CDR3 DNA follows: TGTGCCAGCAGCCAGCAGGGTGGCTACGAGCAGTACTTC.

Ten or more counts support this clonotype. The chain has TRBV7-9 and TRBJ1-2; TRBD1 matches 7 bases. Germline loops: CDR1 SEHNR, CDR2 FQNEAQ (reference sequence). The trim removed 5 bases at V and 4 bases at J, leaving 16 bases unmatched. This CDR3 spans 17 amino acids. In DNA, the CDR3 is TGTGCCAGCAGCCCAAATGATAGGACAGGCGGGGCCTATGGCTACACCTTC. Translation gives CASSPNDRTGGAYGYTF. Looking up the rest from reference TRBV7-9 and TRBJ1-2 gives the full variable domain: DTGVSQNPRHKITKRGQNVTFRCDPISEHNRLYWYRQTLGQGPEFLTYFQNEAQLEKSRLLSDRFSAERPKGSFSTLEIQRTEQGDSAMYLCASSPNDRTGGAYGYTFGSGTRLTVV.

The rearrangement links TRBV18 to TRBJ2-7, with D possibly matching TRBD1 (6 bases). CDR3 size: 15 residues. The germline V and J ends were trimmed by 5 bases and 0 bases, with 14 bases remaining between them. The germline CDR1 and CDR2 sequences are KGHSH and LQKENI. The chain's CDR3 is CASSGRDNNSYEQYF. As DNA, the CDR3 is TGTGCCAGCTCAGGAAGGGACAATAACTCCTACGAGCAGTACTTC.

This clonotype was found a few times. V usage is TRBV20-1 and J usage is TRBJ1-5; D may be TRBD1 (6 bases). Germline loops: CDR1 DFQATT, CDR2 SNEGSKA (reference sequence). V lost 4 bases and J 0 bases, leaving 19 bases between the germline ends. There are 17 residues in the CDR3. CDR3 coding DNA: TGCAGTGCTACACAGGGAGTAGAGATAAATAGCAATCAGCCCCAGCATTTT. Translating it yields CSATQGVEINSNQPQHF.

This clonotype was found many times. V and J are TRBV4-2 and TRBJ1-1, with D possibly TRBD1 on 5 matching bases. Germline loops: CDR1 LGHNA, CDR2 YNFKEQ. The CDR3 has 12 residues. V was shortened by 0 bases and J by 9 bases, with 8 bases between the two germline ends. The CDR3 DNA is TGTGCCAGCAGCCAAGATCACAGGAAAGCTTTCTTT. It yields the protein CASSQDHRKAFF.

The chain uses TRBV29-1 and TRBJ2-7; D unclear. Germline loops: CDR1 SQVTM, CDR2 ANQGSEA. There are 14 residues in the CDR3. V lost 7 bases to trimming and J lost 4 bases, with 20 bases between them. The CDR3 loop reads CSASRSGRGYEQYF. Here the CDR3 DNA reads TGCAGCGCCTCTCGATCCGGGCGCGGATACGAGCAGTACTTC.

This clonotype appeared a single time. The chain uses TRBV18 and TRBJ2-1; either TRBD1 or TRBD2 may fit D (5 bases each). The V and J ends lost 6 bases and 4 bases respectively, with 13 bases between them. This CDR3 is 14 amino acids long. CDR1 KGHSH and CDR2 LQKENI come from the germline V gene. This chain's CDR3 is CASSPGPGYNEQFF. In DNA form, the CDR3 reads TGTGCCAGCTCCCCGGGACCGGGGTACAATGAGCAGTTCTTC.

The table lists this clonotype with a few counts. The junction shows a germline mismatch at one end, possibly a read error. The chain uses TRBV12-5 and TRBJ2-1; D call uncertain. The CDR3 contains 15 residues. The V gene's germline CDR1 is LGHNT and CDR2 FRNRAP. The CDR3 region is CASVKGFPESNGQFF. As DNA, the CDR3 is TGTGCTAGTGTCAAAGGTTTCCCTGAGAGCAATGGGCAGTTCTTC.